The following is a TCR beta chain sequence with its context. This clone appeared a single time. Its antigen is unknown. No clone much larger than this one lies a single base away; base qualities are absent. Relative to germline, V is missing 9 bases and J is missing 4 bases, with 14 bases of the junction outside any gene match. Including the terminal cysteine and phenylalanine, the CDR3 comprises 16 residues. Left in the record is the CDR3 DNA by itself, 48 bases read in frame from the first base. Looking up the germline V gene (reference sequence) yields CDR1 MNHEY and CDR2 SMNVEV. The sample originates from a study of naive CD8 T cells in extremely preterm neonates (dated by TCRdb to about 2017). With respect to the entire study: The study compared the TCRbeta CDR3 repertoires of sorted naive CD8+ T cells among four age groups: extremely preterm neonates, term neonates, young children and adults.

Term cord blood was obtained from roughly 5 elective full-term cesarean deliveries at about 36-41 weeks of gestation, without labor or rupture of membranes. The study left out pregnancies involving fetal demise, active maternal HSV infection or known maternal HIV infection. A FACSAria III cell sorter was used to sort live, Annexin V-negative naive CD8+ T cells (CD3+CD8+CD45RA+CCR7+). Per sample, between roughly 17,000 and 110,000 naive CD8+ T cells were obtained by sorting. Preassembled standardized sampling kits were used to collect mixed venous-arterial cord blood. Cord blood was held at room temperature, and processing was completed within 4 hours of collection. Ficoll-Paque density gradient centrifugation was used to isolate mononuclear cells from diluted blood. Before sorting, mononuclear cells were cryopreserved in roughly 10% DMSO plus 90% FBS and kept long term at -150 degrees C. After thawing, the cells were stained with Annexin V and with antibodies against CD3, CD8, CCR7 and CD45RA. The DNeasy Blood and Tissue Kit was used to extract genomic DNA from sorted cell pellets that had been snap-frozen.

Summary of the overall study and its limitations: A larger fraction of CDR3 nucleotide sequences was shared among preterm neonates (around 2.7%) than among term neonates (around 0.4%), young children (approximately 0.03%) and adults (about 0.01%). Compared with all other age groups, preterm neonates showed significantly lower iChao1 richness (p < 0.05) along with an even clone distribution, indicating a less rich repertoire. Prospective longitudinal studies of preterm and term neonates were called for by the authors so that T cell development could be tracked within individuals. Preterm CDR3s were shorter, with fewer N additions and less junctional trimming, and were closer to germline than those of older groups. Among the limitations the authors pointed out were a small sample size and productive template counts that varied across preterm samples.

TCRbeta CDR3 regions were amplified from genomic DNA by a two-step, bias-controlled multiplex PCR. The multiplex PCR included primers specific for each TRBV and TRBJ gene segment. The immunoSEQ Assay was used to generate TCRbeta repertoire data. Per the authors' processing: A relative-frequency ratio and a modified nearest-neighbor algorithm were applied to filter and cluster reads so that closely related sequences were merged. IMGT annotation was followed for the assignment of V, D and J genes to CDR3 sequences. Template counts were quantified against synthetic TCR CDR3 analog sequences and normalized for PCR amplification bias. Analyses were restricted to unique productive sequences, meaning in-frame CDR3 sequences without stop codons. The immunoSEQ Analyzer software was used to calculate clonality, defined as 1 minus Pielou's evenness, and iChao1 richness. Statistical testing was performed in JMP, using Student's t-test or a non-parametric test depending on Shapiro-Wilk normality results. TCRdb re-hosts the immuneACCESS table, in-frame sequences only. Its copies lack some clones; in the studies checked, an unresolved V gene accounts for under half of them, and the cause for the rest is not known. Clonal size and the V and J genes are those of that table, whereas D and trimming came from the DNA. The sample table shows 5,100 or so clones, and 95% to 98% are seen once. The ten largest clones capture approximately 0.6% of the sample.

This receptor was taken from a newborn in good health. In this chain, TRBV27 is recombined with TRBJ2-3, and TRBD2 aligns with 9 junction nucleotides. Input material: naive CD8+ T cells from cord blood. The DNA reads TGTGCCAGTAGCCCCGGCTGGCGGGGGGGGGCAGATACGCAGTATTTT. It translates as CASSPGWRGGADTQYF.